One sample yielded the 7 T cell receptor beta chains listed below, sequenced in a study of OX40 agonist ivuxolimab in advanced cancers. Libraries were prepared by immunoSEQ multiplex PCR; TCRdb keeps only in-frame clonotypes and omits some of them. The repertoire consists of over 75,000 clones, with 80% to 95% occurring once and the leading ten covering around 1.5%. The starting material was CD4+ or CD8+ T cells sorted from blood, obtained in a trial of the OX40 agonist ivuxolimab. All receptors derive from an adult with an advanced solid tumor such as melanoma, head and neck, liver or kidney cancer.

The chain couples TRBV10-3 to TRBJ2-1, with 7 bases that match TRBD2. With 4 bases clipped from V and 0 bases from J, the junction kept 24 bases outside the gene matches. Germline loops: CDR1 ENHRY, CDR2 SYGVKD. The CDR3 spans 22 residues. The CDR3 DNA is TGTGCCATCAGTGCGCCTGTTGCGACTGGCGGGAGAAACCCAAGCTCCTACAATGAGCAGTTCTTC. As protein: CAISAPVATGGRNPSSYNEQFF.

The V and J genes are TRBV15 and TRBJ2-5; 11 bases fit TRBD2. The CDR3 runs to 14 residues. Germline loops: CDR1 LNHNV, CDR2 YYDKDF (reference sequence). J lost 3 bases, V lost 3 bases, and 0 bases had no gene match. The DNA for the CDR3 is TGTGCCACCAGCAGGGGACTAGCGGAAGAGACCCAGTACTTC. This codes for CATSRGLAEETQYF.

CDR3 protein: CASRVPGQGRNEKLFF. The CDR3 DNA reads TGTGCCAGTAGAGTCCCGGGACAGGGCAGAAATGAAAAACTGTTTTTT. The chain joins TRBV19 to TRBJ1-4; TRBD1 aligns across 9 bases. This CDR3 is built from 16 residues. CDR1 is LNHDA and CDR2 is SQIVND in the germline V gene (reference sequence). V shed 6 bases and J 5 bases; nucleotides not matched to a gene: 10.

The chain recombines TRBV7-8 with TRBJ2-1; 9 positions match TRBD2. This CDR3 spans 20 amino acids. V lost 2 bases to trimming and J lost 3 bases; unmatched junction nucleotides: 17. Per the germline V gene, CDR1 is SGHVS and CDR2 is FQNEAQ. Here the CDR3 reads CASSLSAGGHERGDYNEQFF. In DNA form, the CDR3 reads TGTGCCAGCAGCTTATCAGCGGGAGGCCACGAACGGGGTGACTACAATGAGCAGTTCTTC.

V gene TRBV23-1 combines with J gene TRBJ2-5, with D possibly matching TRBD2 (6 bases). TRBV23-1 belongs to the ORF category, with a function that is uncertain. The V end was cut by 1 base, the J end by 1 base, with 10 bases between. The CDR3 has 15 residues. CDR3 DNA: TGCGCCAGCAGTCAATATCGGGGGACCCAAGAGACCCAGTACTTC. It encodes CASSQYRGTQETQYF.

The chain joins TRBV10-1 to TRBJ2-5; TRBD1 matches at 12 bases. Germline trimming cut 9 bases from V and 2 bases from J; bases unmatched to any gene: 13. This CDR3 spans 17 amino acids. CDR1 and CDR2 from the germline V gene are WNHNN and SYGVQD (reference sequence). The CDR3 here is CARISGTGGSGQETQYF. For the CDR3, the DNA is TGCGCCAGAATCTCCGGGACAGGGGGCTCTGGGCAAGAGACCCAGTACTTC.

The CDR3 sequence: CASGGETQYF. In DNA, the CDR3 is TGTGCCAGCGGCGGCGAGACCCAGTACTTC. The V gene is TRBV7-8, the J gene TRBJ2-5; no clear D. Germline assignment: CDR1 SGHVS and CDR2 FQNEAQ. This CDR3 has 10 residues. Between the trimmed V and J ends, which lost 8 bases and 5 bases, there was a span of 6 bases.